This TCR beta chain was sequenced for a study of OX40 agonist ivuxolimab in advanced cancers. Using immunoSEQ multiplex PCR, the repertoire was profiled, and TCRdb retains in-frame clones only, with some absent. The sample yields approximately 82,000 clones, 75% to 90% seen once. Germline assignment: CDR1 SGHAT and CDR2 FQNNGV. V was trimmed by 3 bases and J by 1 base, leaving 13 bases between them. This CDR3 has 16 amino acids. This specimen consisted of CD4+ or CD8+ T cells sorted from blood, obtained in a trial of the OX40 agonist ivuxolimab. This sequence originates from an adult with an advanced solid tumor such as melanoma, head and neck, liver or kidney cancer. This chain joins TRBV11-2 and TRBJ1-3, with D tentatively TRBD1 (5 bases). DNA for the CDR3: TGTGCCAGCAGCTTTCAGGGTTTCAGTTCTGGAAACACCATATATTTT. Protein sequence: CASSFQGFSSGNTIYF.